This entry lists 7 T cell receptor beta chains sequenced from one sample in a study of blood T cell repertoires in COVID-19. Assay: immunoSEQ multiplex PCR; the TCRdb copy retains only in-frame clones and omits some. This table has some 460,000 clones, roughly 87% appearing once. The sequenced material came from PBMCs or T cells enriched from blood (not recorded which). These receptors all come from a young woman who had recovered from COVID-19.

The chain carries TRBV5-1 and TRBJ2-2, with D possibly matching TRBD2 (5 bases). The germline gives CDR1 SGHRS, CDR2 YFSETQ. The CDR3 covers 14 residues. V was trimmed by 1 base and J by 2 bases, leaving 6 bases between them. The CDR3: CASSLPGNTGELFF. The DNA for the CDR3 is TGCGCCAGCAGCTTGCCGGGAAACACCGGGGAGCTGTTTTTT.

The chain is built from TRBV5-1 and TRBJ1-2; D possibly corresponds to TRBD1 (6 bases). The CDR3 totals 15 residues. The V gene's germline CDR1 is SGHRS and CDR2 YFSETQ. Trimming took 2 bases from V and 1 from J, leaving 12 bases between them. CDR3 region: CASSFEQGFNYGYTF. The CDR3 DNA reads as TGCGCCAGCAGCTTTGAACAGGGTTTTAACTATGGCTACACCTTC.

The chain is built from TRBV9 and TRBJ1-5, with 11 bases matching TRBD1. CDR1 SGDLS and CDR2 YYNGEE come from the germline V gene. V lost 1 base, J lost 7 bases, and 22 bases stayed unmatched. The CDR3 extends over 21 amino acids. The CDR3: CASSVRETLGQGVGARQPQHF. The DNA for the CDR3 is TGTGCCAGCAGCGTACGAGAGACCCTGGGACAGGGGGTAGGGGCTCGGCAGCCCCAGCATTTT.

The genes are TRBV2 and TRBJ2-3; D is undetermined. Germline CDR1 is SNHLY and CDR2 is FYNNEI. V was pared by 7 bases and J by 2 bases, with 7 bases between. The CDR3 contains 12 residues. The CDR3 DNA follows: TGTGCCAGCATCCCCTTCACAGATACGCAGTATTTT. This encodes CASIPFTDTQYF.

This clone has just one count. This chain joins TRBV5-1 and TRBJ1-2, with D unclear. The germline V and J ends were trimmed by 4 bases and 2 bases, with 15 bases remaining between them. Per germline, CDR1 SGHRS and CDR2 YFSETQ. This CDR3 has 15 residues. CDR3 in amino acids: CASSRDPSANYGYTF. DNA of the CDR3: TGCGCCAGCAGCCGTGACCCTAGCGCCAACTATGGCTACACCTTC.

This clone was counted once. J is TRBJ1-2 and V is TRBV7-2; D remains unclear. The germline V gene has CDR1 SGHTA and CDR2 FQGNSA. The CDR3 is 15 residues long. The V end was cut by 1 base, the J end by 6 bases, with 15 bases between. CDR3 DNA: TGTGCCAGCAGCTTAGTGTCTGCTTCAGGCGATGGCTACACCTTC. This encodes CASSLVSASGDGYTF.

This rearrangement joins TRBV12-3 or TRBV12-4 to TRBJ2-3; TRBD2 aligns across 8 bases. The CDR3 has 12 residues. V trimming: 6 bases; J trimming: 5 bases; junction bases outside the gene matches: 1. CDR3 DNA sequence: TGTGCCAGCAGGGGACTAGAAGATACGCAGTATTTT. Translation: CASRGLEDTQYF.